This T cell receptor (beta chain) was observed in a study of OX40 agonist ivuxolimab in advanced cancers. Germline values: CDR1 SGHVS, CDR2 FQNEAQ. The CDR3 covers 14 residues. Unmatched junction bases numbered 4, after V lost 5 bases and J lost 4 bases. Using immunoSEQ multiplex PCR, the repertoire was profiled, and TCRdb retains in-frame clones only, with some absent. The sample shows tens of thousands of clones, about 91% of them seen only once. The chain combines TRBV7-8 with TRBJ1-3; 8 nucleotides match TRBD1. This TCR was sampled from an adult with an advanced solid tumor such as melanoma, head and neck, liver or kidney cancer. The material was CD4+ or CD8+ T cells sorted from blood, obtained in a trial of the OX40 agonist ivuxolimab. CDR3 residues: CASSPGQGGNTIYF. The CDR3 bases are TGTGCCAGCAGCCCTGGACAGGGAGGAAACACCATATATTTT.